This paragraph reports one T cell receptor (beta chain). The antigen is undetermined. The treatment denotes: oral pan-JAK inhibitor, 5-10 mg twice daily. RNA extraction and reverse transcription yielded cDNA as sequencing template. Sequenced by immunoSEQ multiplex PCR; TCRdb stores in-frame clones only, minus some. The sample shows some 100,000 clones, 55% to 70% of them seen only once. The data derive from a study of CD8+ T cells in alopecia areata. Study overall: Among treated patients, severity was scored by affected scalp area percentage.

Study-level results: Clonality in lesional scalp, especially alopecia totalis/universalis, exceeded that of normal scalp. Numerous expanded lesional clones remained in scalp and blood during tofacitinib. Clonality in the scalp and expanded CD8+ clones ranked among the top 100 were significantly decreased by tofacitinib.

This CDR3 spans 10 amino acids. Trimming removed 8 bases from V and 2 bases from J, with 2 bases in between. Germline-derived CDR1 and CDR2 are SNHLY and FYNNEI. The TCR sequence derives from a human donor with alopecia areata. The starting material was CD8+ T cells sorted from blood, obtained between weeks 55 and 65, from a patient treated with tofacitinib. This chain links TRBV2 with TRBJ2-3; no reliable D call. The CDR3 sequence: CASDTDTQYF. The CDR3 nucleotides read TGTGCCAGCGACACAGATACGCAGTATTTT.